One and the same sample provided the 28 T cell receptor beta chains below, sequenced in a study of cytomegalovirus exposure and HLA in healthy donors. PCR used 60 Vbeta primers and 13 Jbeta primers. TCRdb's table, derived via immunoSEQ multiplex PCR, lists solely in-frame clones and lacks some. The table shows more than 150,000 clones, with 77% occurring only once. Sequences were obtained from PBMCs. The receptors here all came from a man younger than 35 in good health and CMV-seronegative.

The chain carries TRBV5-6 and TRBJ2-3; a possible D gene is TRBD1 (6 bases). This CDR3 is built from 16 residues. V dropped 4 bases and J dropped 2 bases, with 17 bases sitting between them. Germline V gives CDR1 SGHDT, CDR2 YYEEEE. Here the CDR3 reads CASSPRQAIITDTQYF. The CDR3 DNA follows: TGTGCCAGCAGCCCCCGACAGGCGATAATCACAGATACGCAGTATTTT.

V usage is TRBV20-1 and J usage is TRBJ1-5, with no clear D. V was shortened by 6 bases and J by 2 bases, with 5 bases between the two germline ends. Germline CDR1 reads DFQATT; CDR2 reads SNEGSKA (reference sequence). This CDR3 has 11 residues. CDR3: CSAHGNQPQHF. The CDR3, as DNA: TGCAGTGCCCATGGCAATCAGCCCCAGCATTTT.

This clone was found once. V is TRBV7-2 and J is TRBJ2-3; 8 nucleotides agree with TRBD2. V shed 5 bases, J shed 6 bases, and the junction held 10 bases outside the gene matches. Germline V CDR1 and CDR2: SGHTA, FQGNSA. The CDR3 is 15 amino acids. The DNA for the CDR3 is TGTGCCAGCAGCCGTACCCGGACTAGCTGGGATACGCAGTATTTT. It translates to CASSRTRTSWDTQYF. The whole variable domain, filled in from reference TRBV7-2 and TRBJ2-3, reads GAGVSQSPSNKVTEKGKDVELRCDPISGHTALYWYRQSLGQGLEFLIYFQGNSAPDKSGLPSDRFSAERTGGSVSTLTIQRTQQEDSAVYLCASSRTRTSWDTQYFGPGTRLTVL.

V is TRBV5-1 and J is TRBJ1-2; the match to TRBD1 covers 9 bases. The V and J ends lost 2 bases and 6 bases, in that order; junction bases with no gene match: 11. The CDR3 has 16 residues. Looked up from germline, CDR1 is SGHRS and CDR2 is YFSETQ. CDR3 sequence reads: CASSLRPGQGAHGYTF. Written as DNA, the CDR3 is TGCGCCAGCAGCTTAAGACCGGGACAGGGCGCCCATGGCTACACCTTC.

The gene calls are TRBV5-6 and TRBJ2-7, with 10 bases aligning to TRBD1. Germline V gene data show CDR1 as SGHDT and CDR2 as YYEEEE. This CDR3 has 15 residues. V shed 4 bases and J 3 bases; nucleotides not matched to a gene: 7. CDR3 amino acids: CASSMMDRGNYEQYF. The CDR3 coding sequence is TGTGCCAGCAGCATGATGGACAGGGGGAACTACGAGCAGTACTTC.

The chain uses TRBV10-3 and TRBJ1-2; TRBD1 matches at 10 bases. Germline CDR1 and CDR2: ENHRY and SYGVKD. V dropped 2 bases and J dropped 6; count of bases not matched to a gene: 3. The CDR3 is made up of 14 amino acids. The CDR3 DNA is TGTGCCATCAGTGAGCACGGGACAGGGGATGGCTACACCTTC. Protein sequence: CAISEHGTGDGYTF.

There are a few counts of this clone. A read error may produce the germline difference seen at one junction end. The V gene is TRBV7-7, the J gene TRBJ2-1; tentative D call: TRBD2 (7 bases). The CDR3 is 13 residues long. Germline lookup yields CDR1 SSHAT and CDR2 FNYEAQ (reference sequence). CDR3 DNA: TGTGCTAGCAGCAATCGGGGGGCCAGTGAGCAGTTCTTC. The encoded protein is CASSNRGASEQFF. Full variable domain (rest looked up from reference TRBV7-7 and TRBJ2-1): GAGVSQSPRYKVTKRGQDVTLRCDPISSHATLYWYQQALGQGPEFLTYFNYEAQPDKSGLPSDRFSAERPEGSISTLTIQRTEQRDSAMYRCASSNRGASEQFFGPGTRLTVL.

This sequence joins TRBV2 and TRBJ1-1; 7 bases agree with TRBD1. The CDR3 spans 15 residues. Germline assignment: CDR1 SNHLY and CDR2 FYNNEI. Trimming removed 4 bases from V and 6 bases from J; junction bases left unmatched: 11. CDR3 region: CASSGPQTGLAEAFF. CDR3 bases: TGTGCCAGCAGTGGCCCTCAGACAGGGCTCGCTGAAGCTTTCTTT.

This rearrangement joins TRBV6-1 to TRBJ2-1, with TRBD2 matching over 8 bases. This CDR3 is 17 amino acids long. The germline CDR1 and CDR2 sequences are MNHNS and SASEGT. J was trimmed by 6 bases and V by 4 bases; bases with no gene match: 14. The CDR3: CASSGMVGRAQGNEQFF. CDR3 sequence (DNA): TGTGCCAGCAGTGGGATGGTCGGGAGGGCCCAGGGCAATGAGCAGTTCTTC.

V is TRBV30 and J is TRBJ2-1; 7 nucleotides line up with TRBD1. Germline V gene lookup returns CDR1 GTSNPN and CDR2 SVGIG (reference sequence). The CDR3 contains 13 residues. The V gene end was trimmed by 3 bases and the J gene end by 4 bases; junction bases not matched to a gene: 3. For the CDR3, the DNA is TGTGCCTGGAGAGGGACAGCTTACAATGAGCAGTTCTTC. This encodes CAWRGTAYNEQFF.

The gene calls are TRBV5-8 and TRBJ2-7, with 7 bases lining up with TRBD1. This CDR3 comprises 15 residues. V was clipped by 0 bases and J by 3 bases; unmatched bases: 6. Germline loops: CDR1 SGHTS, CDR2 YDEGEE. CDR3 residues: CASSLDDRVGYEQYF. The CDR3 coding sequence is TGTGCCAGCAGCTTGGACGACAGGGTCGGCTACGAGCAGTACTTC.

The V call is TRBV7-9, the J call TRBJ1-1; D remains unclear. CDR1 is SEHNR, CDR2 FQNEAQ, per germline (reference sequence). V gave up 9 bases and J gave up 1 base, with 15 bases separating them. CDR3 length: 14 residues. The CDR3 loop is CASFETVKNTEAFF. The CDR3, as DNA: TGTGCCAGTTTCGAGACTGTAAAGAACACTGAAGCTTTCTTT.

V and J are TRBV9 and TRBJ2-3; D is possibly TRBD2 (5 bases). CDR3 length: 16 residues. V was cut by 0 bases and J by 1 base, with 12 bases left in between. Germline V gene sequence: CDR1 SGDLS, CDR2 YYNGEE. The CDR3 nucleotides are TGTGCCAGCAGCGTAGTGATTGAGGGAGGCACAGATACGCAGTATTTT. It codes for CASSVVIEGGTDTQYF.

The rearrangement joins TRBV6-5 to TRBJ1-1; D is possibly TRBD1 (6 bases). Per the germline V gene, CDR1 is MNHEY and CDR2 is SVGAGI. The CDR3 sequence is 14 residues long. The V end was cut by 4 bases, the J end by 3 bases, with 12 bases between. CDR3 in amino acids: CASSSPNRDTEAFF. The CDR3 DNA reads as TGTGCCAGCAGTTCCCCGAACAGGGACACTGAAGCTTTCTTT.

The chain employs TRBV27 and TRBJ2-7, with 7 bases matching TRBD1. CDR3 length: 15 residues. With V trimmed by 5 bases and J by 0 bases, 7 bases remained unmatched. CDR1 and CDR2 from the germline V gene are MNHEY and SMNVEV (reference sequence). The CDR3 coding sequence is TGTGCCAGCAGTCAGGACAGGATAAGCTCCTACGAGCAGTACTTC. The encoded protein is CASSQDRISSYEQYF.

The chain's CDR3 is CASSESGGRNIQYF. The CDR3 nucleotides are TGTGCCAGCAGTGAATCCGGAGGGAGGAACATTCAGTACTTC. V and J are TRBV25-1 and TRBJ2-4; TRBD2 might be the D (6 bases). Trimming pared 1 base from V and 7 bases from J, leaving 11 bases between. This CDR3 region has 14 residues. Germline V gene data show CDR1 as MGHDK and CDR2 as SYGVNS.

The chain combines TRBV25-1 with TRBJ1-1; 8 positions agree with TRBD1. This CDR3 spans 17 amino acids. Germline V gene sequence: CDR1 MGHDK, CDR2 SYGVNS. Trimming removed 1 base from V and 3 bases from J; junction bases left unmatched: 10. This CDR3 is CASSEWGDRKEDTEAFF. The DNA of the CDR3 is TGTGCCAGCAGTGAATGGGGGGACAGGAAGGAGGACACTGAAGCTTTCTTT.

The chain employs TRBV19 and TRBJ2-1; the D gene is possibly TRBD2 (6 bases). The CDR3 is made up of 15 amino acids. CDR1 and CDR2 from the germline V gene are LNHDA and SQIVND (reference sequence). Trimming took 4 bases from V and 6 from J, leaving 16 bases between them. CDR3 region: CASSTRLGGFNEQFF. CDR3 sequence (DNA): TGTGCCAGTAGTACCCGACTGGGAGGCTTCAATGAGCAGTTCTTC.

The CDR3 is CASSLPQGAGYEQYF. CDR3 in DNA: TGTGCCAGCAGTCTACCCCAGGGGGCAGGCTACGAGCAGTACTTC. V and J are TRBV6-6 and TRBJ2-7, with 8 bases that match TRBD1. Germline CDR1 MNHNY, CDR2 SVGAGI (reference sequence). V shed 5 bases and J 3 bases; nucleotides not matched to a gene: 9. There are 15 residues in the CDR3.

The J gene is TRBJ2-7, the V gene TRBV2, with 13 positions matching TRBD2. Germline assignment: CDR1 SNHLY and CDR2 FYNNEI. CDR3 size: 15 residues. V gave up 7 bases and J gave up 1 base; unmatched junction bases: 4. Here the CDR3 DNA reads TGTGCCAGCACTGAGGGACTAGCGGGGTCCTACGAGCAGTACTTC. It yields the protein CASTEGLAGSYEQYF.

The chain combines TRBV7-2 with TRBJ2-1; 11 positions agree with TRBD2. Germline CDR1 reads SGHTA; CDR2 reads FQGNSA. Trimming took 1 base from V and 3 from J; bases not matched to a gene: 2. This CDR3 comprises 16 residues. CDR3: CASSLVGTSGYNEQFF. CDR3 nucleotide sequence: TGTGCCAGCAGCTTAGTTGGGACTAGCGGCTACAATGAGCAGTTCTTC. Combining the CDR3 with reference TRBV7-2 and TRBJ2-1 gives the whole variable domain GAGVSQSPSNKVTEKGKDVELRCDPISGHTALYWYRQSLGQGLEFLIYFQGNSAPDKSGLPSDRFSAERTGGSVSTLTIQRTQQEDSAVYLCASSLVGTSGYNEQFFGPGTRLTVL.

This clone was seen only a few times. The chain joins TRBV2 to TRBJ1-4; D unclear. The CDR3 spans 13 residues. The V gene lost 5 bases and the J gene lost 9 bases, with 13 bases spanning the gap. The germline gives CDR1 SNHLY, CDR2 FYNNEI. CDR3 residues: CASSTGPEQKLFF. The CDR3 bases are TGTGCCAGCAGTACTGGGCCCGAGCAAAAACTGTTTTTT.

The J gene is TRBJ2-2, the V gene TRBV9, with TRBD2 identical over 16 bases. Germline assignment: CDR1 SGDLS and CDR2 YYNGEE. This CDR3 spans 17 amino acids. After removal of 4 bases from V and 7 bases from J, the junction contained 7 bases not matched to a gene. Here the CDR3 reads CASSPGTSGRADGELFF. DNA of the CDR3: TGTGCCAGCAGCCCTGGGACTAGCGGGAGGGCCGACGGGGAGCTGTTTTTT. The full variable domain, rest sourced from reference TRBV9 and TRBJ2-2, is DSGVTQTPKHLITATGQRVTLRCSPRSGDLSVYWYQQSLDQGLQFLIQYYNGEERAKGNILERFSAQQFPDLHSELNLSSLELGDSALYFCASSPGTSGRADGELFFGEGSRLTVL.

The chain combines TRBV5-6 with TRBJ2-1; 10 bases agree with TRBD2. CDR3 length: 18 residues. Germline lookup yields CDR1 SGHDT and CDR2 YYEEEE. V gave up 2 bases and J gave up 5 bases; unmatched junction bases: 13. The CDR3 DNA sequence: TGTGCCAGCAGCTTCAGAGCGGGAGGGCCATTAAGTAACAATGAGCAGTTCTTC. Protein: CASSFRAGGPLSNNEQFF.

This clone has just a few counts. The V call is TRBV15, the J call TRBJ1-3; the D is unclear. The CDR3 is made up of 13 amino acids. With 8 bases removed from V and 4 bases from J, the gap between germline ends came to 12 bases. CDR1 is LNHNV, CDR2 YYDKDF, per germline (reference sequence). The CDR3 DNA reads as TGTGCCACCCTACAGACAACCGGAAACACCATATATTTT. Translation: CATLQTTGNTIYF.

The chain couples TRBV7-9 to TRBJ2-1; D not resolved. Germline V gives CDR1 SEHNR, CDR2 FQNEAQ (reference sequence). Trimming stripped 1 base from V and 4 bases from J, with 8 bases between. The CDR3 is made up of 14 amino acids. The CDR3 DNA follows: TGTGCCAGCAGCTTAGGTAATACTTACAATGAGCAGTTCTTC. It is translated as CASSLGNTYNEQFF.

This clone showed up just a few times. The chain recombines TRBV6-5 with TRBJ1-1; perhaps TRBD1 as D (6 bases). The CDR3 has 11 amino acids. The V end lost 7 bases, the J end lost 10 bases, and 13 bases lay between the germline ends. Germline loops: CDR1 MNHEY, CDR2 SVGAGI. This CDR3 reads CASKDRGRAFF. In nucleotides, the CDR3 is TGTGCCAGCAAGGACAGAGGTCGAGCTTTCTTT.

The genes are TRBV6-6 and TRBJ1-2; 7 bases are shared with TRBD1. Unmatched junction bases numbered 2, after V lost 6 bases and J lost 4 bases. CDR1 MNHNY and CDR2 SVGAGI come from the germline V gene (reference sequence). The CDR3 contains 12 residues. The CDR3 DNA reads as TGTGCCAGCAGCCGGACAGGCTATGGCTACACCTTC. Translation gives CASSRTGYGYTF.